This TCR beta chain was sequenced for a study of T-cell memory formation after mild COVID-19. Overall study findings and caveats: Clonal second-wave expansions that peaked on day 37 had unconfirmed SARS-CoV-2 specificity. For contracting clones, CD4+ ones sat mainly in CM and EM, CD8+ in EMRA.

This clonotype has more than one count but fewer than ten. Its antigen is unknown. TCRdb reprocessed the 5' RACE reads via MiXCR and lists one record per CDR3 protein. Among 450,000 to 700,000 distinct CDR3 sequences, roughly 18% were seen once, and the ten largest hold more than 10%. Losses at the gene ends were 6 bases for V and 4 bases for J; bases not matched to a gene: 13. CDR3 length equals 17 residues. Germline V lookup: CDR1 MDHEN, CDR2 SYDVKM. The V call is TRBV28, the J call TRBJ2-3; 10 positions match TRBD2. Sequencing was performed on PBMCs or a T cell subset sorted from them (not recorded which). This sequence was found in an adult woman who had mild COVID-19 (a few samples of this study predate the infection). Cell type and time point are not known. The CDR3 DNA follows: TGTGCCAGCAGCGAGGTAGCGGCTAGCGGGAGTGCAGATACGCAGTATTTT. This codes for CASSEVAASGSADTQYF. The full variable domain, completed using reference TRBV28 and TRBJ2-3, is DVKVTQSSRYLVKRTGEKVFLECVQDMDHENMFWYRQDPGLGLRLIYFSYDVKMKEKGDIPEGYSVSREKKERFSLILESASTNQTSMYLCASSEVAASGSADTQYFGPGTRLTVL.